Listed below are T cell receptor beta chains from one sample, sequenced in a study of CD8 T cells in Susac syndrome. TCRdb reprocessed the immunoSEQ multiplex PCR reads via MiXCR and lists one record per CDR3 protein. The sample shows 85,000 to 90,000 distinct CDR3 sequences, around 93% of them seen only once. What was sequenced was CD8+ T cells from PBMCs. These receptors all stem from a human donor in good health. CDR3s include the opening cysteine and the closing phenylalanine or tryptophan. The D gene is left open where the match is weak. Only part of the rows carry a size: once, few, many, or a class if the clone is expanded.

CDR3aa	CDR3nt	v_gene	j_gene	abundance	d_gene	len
CASKAVTGETQYF	TGTGCCAGCAAAGCGGTGACTGGTGAGACCCAGTACTTC	TRBV27	TRBJ2-5	.	.	13
CASSPRAGRGAETQYF	TGTGCCAGCAGCCCTCGCGCCGGGCGGGGGGCGGAGACCCAGTACTTC	TRBV7-9	TRBJ2-5	.	TRBD2	16
CASSAPRDRYYEQYF	TGTGCCAGCAGCGCCCCCCGGGACAGGTACTACGAGCAGTACTTC	TRBV7-9	TRBJ2-7	.	TRBD1	15
CARGTSGGPGTDTQYF	TGTGCCAGAGGGACTAGCGGGGGGCCGGGCACAGATACGCAGTATTTT	TRBV2	TRBJ2-3	.	TRBD2	16
CASSLDRVVSPLHF	TGTGCCAGCAGCTTAGACAGGGTTGTATCACCCCTCCACTTT	TRBV7-9	TRBJ1-6	once	.	14
CASRGQGQETQYF	TGTGCCAGCAGGGGACAGGGGCAAGAGACCCAGTACTTC	TRBV5-6	TRBJ2-5	.	TRBD1	13
CASSLAGGEGVETQYF	TGTGCCAGCAGCTTGGCGGGAGGGGAAGGGGTAGAGACCCAGTACTTC	TRBV7-3	TRBJ2-5	.	TRBD2	16
CASSLGMQGGDEQYF	TGTGCCAGCAGCTTAGGCATGCAGGGTGGGGACGAGCAGTACTTC	TRBV13	TRBJ2-7	.	.	15
CASTNVGTPNTGELFF	TGTGCCAGCACCAATGTAGGGACACCTAACACCGGGGAGCTGTTTTTT	TRBV12-3/TRBV12-4	TRBJ2-2	.	.	16
CASRALSAWETQYF	TGTGCCAGCAGGGCCCTATCAGCGTGGGAGACCCAGTACTTC	TRBV2	TRBJ2-5	.	.	14
CASSSRDPSSGANVLTF	TGCGCCAGCAGCTCCCGGGACCCTAGCTCTGGGGCCAACGTCCTGACTTTC	TRBV5-1	TRBJ2-6	.	.	17
CATSDPIVDNEQFF	TGTGCCACCAGTGATCCAATAGTGGACAATGAGCAGTTCTTC	TRBV24-1	TRBJ2-1	.	.	14
CASSTYRANTGELFF	TGCGCCAGCAGCACCTACAGGGCGAACACCGGGGAGCTGTTTTTT	TRBV5-1	TRBJ2-2	.	.	15
CSVEERYNEQFF	TGCAGCGTTGAGGAAAGGTACAATGAGCAGTTCTTC	TRBV29-1	TRBJ2-1	once	.	12
CASSEGGGVQETQYF	TGTGCCAGCAGCGAGGGGGGTGGGGTTCAAGAGACCCAGTACTTC	TRBV9	TRBJ2-5	.	.	15
CASSLGGKDYEQYF	TGTGCCAGCAGCTTAGGCGGCAAAGACTACGAGCAGTACTTC	TRBV11-1	TRBJ2-7	once	.	14
CASSEGQGRGEQYF	TGTGCCAGCAGCGAGGGACAGGGGAGGGGCGAGCAGTACTTC	TRBV9	TRBJ2-7	.	TRBD1	14
CSAGDPRDLSGTEAFF	TGCAGTGCTGGGGACCCTCGGGACCTTTCGGGAACTGAAGCTTTCTTT	TRBV20-1	TRBJ1-1	.	.	16
CSARDGDRVETQYF	TGCAGTGCTAGAGATGGGGACAGGGTTGAGACCCAGTACTTC	TRBV20-1	TRBJ2-5	.	TRBD1	14
CASSWFSSARVTGELFF	TGTGCCAGCAGCTGGTTCTCGTCAGCGAGGGTCACCGGGGAGCTGTTTTTT	TRBV5-6	TRBJ2-2	.	.	17
CASRPGTGRRYGYTF	TGTGCCAGCAGACCCGGGACAGGGAGACGCTATGGCTACACCTTC	TRBV12-3/TRBV12-4	TRBJ1-2	.	TRBD1	15
CSVSMVGGEDTGELFF	TGCAGCGTCTCTATGGTGGGGGGCGAGGACACCGGGGAGCTGTTTTTT	TRBV29-1	TRBJ2-2	.	.	16
CSVPGASSEQFF	TGCAGCGTCCCCGGAGCATCTAGTGAGCAGTTCTTC	TRBV29-1	TRBJ2-1	.	.	12
CASSLGQDSNQPQHF	TGTGCCAGCAGTCTTGGACAGGATAGCAATCAGCCCCAGCATTTT	TRBV2	TRBJ1-5	.	TRBD1	15
CASTGTGVADTQYF	TGTGCCAGCACCGGGACAGGGGTTGCAGATACGCAGTATTTT	TRBV25-1	TRBJ2-3	.	TRBD1	14
CASGIGPYEQYF	TGTGCCAGCGGGATTGGGCCCTACGAGCAGTACTTC	TRBV6-5	TRBJ2-7	.	.	12
CASSFGFVHRAGGYTF	TGTGCCAGCAGTTTTGGGTTCGTGCATCGAGCAGGGGGCTACACCTTC	TRBV7-2	TRBJ1-2	.	.	16
CASSWSTAQPQHF	TGTGCCAGTAGTTGGAGTACGGCTCAGCCCCAGCATTTT	TRBV19	TRBJ1-5	.	.	13
CASSRTLETQYF	TGTGCCAGCAGCCGGACATTGGAGACCCAGTACTTC	TRBV7-8	TRBJ2-5	.	.	12
CSVGGGNYNEQFF	TGCAGCGTTGGAGGGGGTAACTACAATGAGCAGTTCTTC	TRBV29-1	TRBJ2-1	.	.	13
CASSLVANQPQHF	TGTGCCAGCAGCTTAGTGGCCAATCAGCCCCAGCATTTT	TRBV7-8	TRBJ1-5	.	.	13
CASSLGGLVGDTQYF	TGTGCCAGCAGCTTAGGTGGTCTAGTAGGTGATACGCAGTATTTT	TRBV7-2	TRBJ2-3	.	.	15
CASSLRAGGLSPLHF	TGTGCCAGCAGCTTGAGGGCAGGGGGCCTTTCACCCCTCCACTTT	TRBV5-4	TRBJ1-6	.	TRBD1	15
CASSEGAGGNTIYF	TGTGCCAGCAGTGAAGGGGCAGGAGGAAACACCATATATTTT	TRBV5-6	TRBJ1-3	.	.	14
CASSNLGTYNEQFF	TGTGCCAGCAGCAACTTAGGGACCTACAATGAGCAGTTCTTC	TRBV7-9	TRBJ2-1	once	.	14
CASSFHNNEQFF	TGTGCCAGCAGCTTTCATAACAATGAGCAGTTCTTC	TRBV5-4	TRBJ2-1	.	.	12
CSVEVRPNTEAFF	TGCAGCGTTGAAGTTCGGCCGAACACTGAAGCTTTCTTT	TRBV29-1	TRBJ1-1	.	.	13
CSARPPFSGGYNEQFF	TGCAGTGCTAGACCACCGTTCAGCGGGGGGTACAATGAGCAGTTCTTC	TRBV20-1	TRBJ2-1	.	TRBD2	16
CASRLRQPAYEQYF	TGCGCCAGCAGGCTCCGACAGCCGGCCTACGAGCAGTACTTC	TRBV23-1	TRBJ2-7	.	.	14
CSARVPGGTGELFF	TGCAGTGCTAGAGTGCCTGGCGGCACCGGGGAGCTGTTTTTT	TRBV20-1	TRBJ2-2	.	.	14
CASTLGLAGYEQYF	TGTGCCAGCACCTTGGGACTAGCGGGCTACGAGCAGTACTTC	TRBV13	TRBJ2-7	.	TRBD2	14
CSASPGTRMDF	TGCAGTGCTAGCCCCGGGACACGCATGGATTTT	TRBV20-1	TRBJ2-3	.	.	11
CASTSPSSYEQYF	TGTGCCAGCACCTCCCCCTCATCCTACGAGCAGTACTTC	TRBV7-9	TRBJ2-7	.	.	13
CASIQEGEQYF	TGTGCCTCCATCCAGGAGGGCGAGCAGTACTTC	TRBV2	TRBJ2-7	.	.	11
CASSQDGAGLDSYEQYF	TGCGCCAGCAGCCAAGATGGGGCCGGGCTTGACTCCTACGAGCAGTACTTC	TRBV4-1	TRBJ2-7	.	.	17
CASSTGLAWETQYF	TGTGCCAGCAGCACGGGACTAGCTTGGGAGACCCAGTACTTC	TRBV6-5	TRBJ2-5	once	TRBD2	14
CASSQEGRAQETQYF	TGTGCCAGCAGCCAAGAAGGGCGTGCCCAAGAGACCCAGTACTTC	TRBV3-1	TRBJ2-5	.	.	15
CASSRRRLAVDNEQFF	TGCGCCAGCAGCCGTAGAAGACTAGCGGTTGACAATGAGCAGTTCTTC	TRBV4-1	TRBJ2-1	.	TRBD2	16
CASSWAGAGIETQYF	TGTGCCAGCAGCTGGGCCGGGGCAGGGATAGAGACCCAGTACTTC	TRBV5-4	TRBJ2-5	.	.	15
CASSPGNEDYTF	TGTGCCAGCAGCCCGGGCAACGAAGACTACACCTTC	TRBV9	TRBJ1-2	.	.	12
CSVEKNSDGYTF	TGCAGCGTTGAGAAGAACAGCGATGGCTACACCTTC	TRBV29-1	TRBJ1-2	.	.	12
CASSLSGLGEQYF	TGTGCCAGCAGCTTATCCGGCTTGGGGGAGCAGTACTTC	TRBV7-3	TRBJ2-7	.	.	13